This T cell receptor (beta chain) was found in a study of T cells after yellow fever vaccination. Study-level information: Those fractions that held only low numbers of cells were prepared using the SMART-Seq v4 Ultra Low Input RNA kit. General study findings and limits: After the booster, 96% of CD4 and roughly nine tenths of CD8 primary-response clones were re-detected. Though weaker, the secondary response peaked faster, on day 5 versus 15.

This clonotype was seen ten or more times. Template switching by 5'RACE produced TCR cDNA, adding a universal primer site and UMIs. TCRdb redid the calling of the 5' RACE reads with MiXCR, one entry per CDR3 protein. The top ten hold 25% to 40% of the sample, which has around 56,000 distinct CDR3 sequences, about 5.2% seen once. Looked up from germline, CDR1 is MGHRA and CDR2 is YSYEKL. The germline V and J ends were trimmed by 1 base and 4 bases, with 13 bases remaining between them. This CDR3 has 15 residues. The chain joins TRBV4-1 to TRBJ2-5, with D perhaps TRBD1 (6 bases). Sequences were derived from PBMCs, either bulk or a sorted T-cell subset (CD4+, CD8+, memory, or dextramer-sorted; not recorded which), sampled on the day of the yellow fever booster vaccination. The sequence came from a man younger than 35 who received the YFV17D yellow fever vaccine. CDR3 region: CASSQGPQGPETQYF. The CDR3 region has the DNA TGCGCCAGCAGCCAAGGCCCCCAGGGGCCAGAGACCCAGTACTTC.